Shown below are 21 T cell receptor beta chains from a single sample sequenced in a study of blood T cells in healthy people across ages. Next came a second PCR, run for about 6 to 11 cycles, which used a sample-barcoded 5' primer along with a J-beta primer mix. Each CDR3 protein gets one entry after TCRdb re-called the 5' RACE reads with MiXCR. The sample shows about 720,000 distinct CDR3 sequences, 22% of them seen only once. The specimen was blood. The receptors come from a man between 65 and 85 years old in good health.

The chain uses TRBV7-2 and TRBJ2-5, with TRBD2 matching over 7 bases. The assigned J gene may be wrong: the sequence end matches TRBJ2-7 better. The CDR3 spans 15 residues. Germline CDR1 and CDR2: SGHTA and FQGNSA. CDR3 amino acids: CASSLSHLAVYEQYV. As DNA, the CDR3 is TGTGCCAGCAGCTTAAGCCATCTAGCGGTATACGAGCAGTACGTC.

This sequence joins TRBV7-6 and TRBJ2-7, with 9 nucleotides matching TRBD2. There are 15 residues in the CDR3. Per the germline V gene, CDR1 is SGHVS and CDR2 is FNYEAQ. The V segment lost 1 base and the J segment 5 bases; nucleotides outside the gene matches: 6. The CDR3 region is CASSLGLAGIHEQYF. The CDR3 bases are TGTGCCAGCAGCTTAGGTCTAGCGGGGATTCACGAGCAGTACTTC.

In DNA, the CDR3 is TGCGCCAGCAGCTTGGGGGCAGTCTCCTACGAGCAGTACTTC. Translated: CASSLGAVSYEQYF. The V gene is TRBV5-1, the J gene TRBJ2-5; no definite D call. The J call may be wrong; the DNA end is better matched by TRBJ2-7. The CDR3 runs 14 residues. CDR1 SGHRS and CDR2 YFSETQ come from the germline V gene.

This clonotype was counted a few times. In DNA, the CDR3 is TGTGCCAGCAGTTTATCCGCAGGGGAATACGAGCAGTACTTC. Amino acid sequence: CASSLSAGEYEQYF. The rearrangement uses TRBV28 and TRBJ2-1; weak D call: TRBD1 (6 bases). The DNA matches TRBJ2-7 better at its end, which makes the J call doubtful. The CDR3 runs 14 residues. Germline V gene data show CDR1 as MDHEN and CDR2 as SYDVKM.

The CDR3 region has the DNA TGCAGTGTTAGTGCCGGGGCCAACTACGAGCAGTACTTC. As protein: CSVSAGANYEQYF. The genes are TRBV20-1 and TRBJ2-7; D could derive from TRBD1 or TRBD2 (5 bases each). Germline V gives CDR1 DFQATT, CDR2 SNEGSKA (reference sequence). This CDR3 has 13 residues. Trimming removed 7 bases from V and 3 bases from J, with 16 bases in between.

The chain has TRBV12-3 or TRBV12-4 and TRBJ2-3; D gene unclear. V gave up 10 bases and J gave up 1 base, with 15 bases separating them. This CDR3 is built from 14 residues. This CDR3 reads CATGVGPGTDTQYF. As DNA, the CDR3 is TGTGCCACCGGTGTCGGGCCCGGCACAGATACGCAGTATTTT.

The V gene is TRBV29-1, the J gene TRBJ2-7; TRBD2 aligns across 8 bases. The DNA end favors TRBJ2-1, so the J call may be wrong. The V gene's germline CDR1 is SQVTM and CDR2 ANQGSEA. The CDR3 has 13 residues. The CDR3 nucleotides read TGCAGCGTTGAGGCGGGGGGAGATAATGAGCAGTTCTTC. The encoded protein is CSVEAGGDNEQFF.

The rearrangement uses TRBV6-2 or TRBV6-3 and TRBJ2-1; TRBD2 agrees at 7 bases. Germline trimming cut 2 bases from V and 8 bases from J; bases unmatched to any gene: 9. Germline V lookup: CDR1 MNHEY, CDR2 SVGEGT. The CDR3 has 15 amino acids. Written as DNA, the CDR3 is TGTGCCAGCAGTTACGCTGGGGGGGTTGGGGATGAGCAGTTCTTC. The encoded protein is CASSYAGGVGDEQFF.

V and J are TRBV9 and TRBJ1-1; 11 positions agree with TRBD1. Looked up from germline, CDR1 is SGDLS and CDR2 is YYNGEE. This CDR3 spans 16 amino acids. With 4 bases clipped from V and 1 base from J, the junction kept 6 bases outside the gene matches. The CDR3 DNA reads as TGTGCCAGCAGCCCCGGACAGGGGGCGCCGAACACTGAAGCTTTCTTT. Its protein product is CASSPGQGAPNTEAFF.

This clonotype was detected only a few times. This chain connects TRBV7-9 to TRBJ1-6, with 10 bases identical to TRBD1. Losses at the gene ends were 5 bases for V and 7 bases for J; bases not matched to a gene: 8. The CDR3 runs to 16 residues. Germline-derived CDR1 and CDR2 are SEHNR and FQNEAQ (reference sequence). The CDR3 nucleotides read TGTGCCAGCAGCGCCCCGGGACAGGGGAGAAATTCACCCCTCCACTTT. Its protein product is CASSAPGQGRNSPLHF.

A remark on this clonotype: Mismatch with germline at one junction end may stem from a read error. The rearrangement uses TRBV24-1 and TRBJ2-2; TRBD2 matches at 11 bases. Germline V gene lookup returns CDR1 KGHDR and CDR2 SFDVKD. CDR3 length: 17 amino acids. The CDR3 here is CAASDLQLAGAPRELFF. Written as DNA, the CDR3 is TGTGCCGCCAGTGATTTGCAACTAGCGGGAGCCCCCCGGGAGCTGTTTTTT.

The rearrangement uses TRBV5-6 and TRBJ1-4, with 8 positions matching TRBD1. Per the germline V gene, CDR1 is SGHDT and CDR2 is YYEEEE. The CDR3 extends over 14 amino acids. V trimming: 7 bases; J trimming: 11 bases; junction bases outside the gene matches: 13. The CDR3 sequence is CASHGQTGDDKLFF. CDR3 nucleotides: TGTGCCAGCCACGGCCAGACAGGGGACGATAAACTGTTTTTT.

This chain links TRBV2 with TRBJ1-2; no firm D call. The germline CDR1 and CDR2 sequences are SNHLY and FYNNEI. The CDR3 has 14 residues. V was clipped by 7 bases and J by 4 bases, with 16 bases between them. The CDR3 bases are TGTGCCAGCATAAGGGCTTCCAGCAGCTATGGCTACACCTTC. Protein product: CASIRASSSYGYTF. The full variable domain, in which reference TRBV2 and TRBJ1-2 provide the parts outside the CDR3, is EPEVTQTPSHQVTQMGQEVILRCVPISNHLYFYWYRQILGQKVEFLVSFYNNEISEKSEIFDDQFSVERPDGSNFTLKIRSTKLEDSAMYFCASIRASSSYGYTFGSGTRLTVV.

As regards this clonotype: This may arise from a read error, as a much more abundant clone is one base away. The chain links TRBV12-3 or TRBV12-4 to TRBJ2-3; no firm D call. CDR3 length: 14 amino acids. V was trimmed by 5 bases and J by 0 bases, leaving 9 bases between them. The CDR3 region is CASSVQLSTDTQYF. The CDR3, as DNA: TGTGCCAGCAGTGTCCAACTTAGCACAGATACGCAGTATTTT.

V is TRBV7-2 and J is TRBJ2-3; perhaps TRBD1 as D (6 bases). V was clipped by 5 bases and J by 7 bases, with 10 bases between them. Germline V gives CDR1 SGHTA, CDR2 FQGNSA. The CDR3 contains 12 residues. CDR3 loop: CASSRDTYTQYF. In DNA, the CDR3 is TGTGCCAGCAGCAGGGACACCTATACGCAGTATTTT.

J is TRBJ2-6 and V is TRBV5-1, with unresolved D. The germline V and J ends were trimmed by 5 bases and 2 bases, with 5 bases remaining between them. The CDR3 runs to 13 residues. Germline V gene data show CDR1 as SGHRS and CDR2 as YFSETQ. The CDR3 DNA follows: TGCGCCAGCAGGGATACTGGGGCCAACGTCCTGACTTTC. Residues: CASRDTGANVLTF.

This clonotype was seen at least ten times. V gene TRBV5-1 combines with J gene TRBJ2-5, with TRBD1 matching 9 bases. V dropped 1 base and J dropped 3; count of bases not matched to a gene: 4. The CDR3 is 15 amino acids. The V gene's germline CDR1 is SGHRS and CDR2 YFSETQ. The CDR3 DNA reads TGCGCCAGCAGCTTGTCGTGGACAGGGGAAGAGACCCAGTACTTC. Translating gives CASSLSWTGEETQYF.

The chain employs TRBV7-6 and TRBJ1-5; D remains ambiguous. V was shortened by 4 bases and J by 4 bases, with 8 bases between the two germline ends. The CDR3 runs to 13 residues. The V gene's germline CDR1 is SGHVS and CDR2 FNYEAQ. CDR3 region: CASSSQQNQPQHF. The CDR3 DNA sequence: TGTGCCAGCAGCTCACAGCAGAATCAGCCCCAGCATTTT.

V and J are TRBV6-5 and TRBJ1-1; possible D gene TRBD1, 6 bases. CDR1 and CDR2 (germline): MNHEY, SVGAGI. The CDR3 runs 12 residues. Trimming took 7 bases from V and 4 from J, leaving 10 bases between them. CDR3 bases: TGTGCCAGCAACAGGGAGGGCACTGAAGCTTTCTTT. Translated, it gives CASNREGTEAFF.

This clonotype was recorded many times. The rearrangement uses TRBV12-3 or TRBV12-4 and TRBJ2-2; 8 bases map to TRBD2. V shed 3 bases, J shed 9 bases, and the junction held 9 bases outside the gene matches. The CDR3 totals 15 residues. The CDR3 reads CASSFAGGAIWELFF. The CDR3 nucleotides read TGTGCCAGCAGTTTTGCCGGGGGGGCAATTTGGGAGCTGTTTTTT.

V and J are TRBV18 and TRBJ1-2, with TRBD1 identical over 10 bases. Germline V gene data show CDR1 as KGHSH and CDR2 as LQKENI. The CDR3 runs to 15 residues. Trimming took 3 bases from V and 6 from J; bases not matched to a gene: 7. Here the CDR3 reads CASSPLGQGKDGYTF. The CDR3 nucleotides read TGTGCCAGCTCACCTTTGGGACAGGGGAAGGATGGCTACACCTTC.